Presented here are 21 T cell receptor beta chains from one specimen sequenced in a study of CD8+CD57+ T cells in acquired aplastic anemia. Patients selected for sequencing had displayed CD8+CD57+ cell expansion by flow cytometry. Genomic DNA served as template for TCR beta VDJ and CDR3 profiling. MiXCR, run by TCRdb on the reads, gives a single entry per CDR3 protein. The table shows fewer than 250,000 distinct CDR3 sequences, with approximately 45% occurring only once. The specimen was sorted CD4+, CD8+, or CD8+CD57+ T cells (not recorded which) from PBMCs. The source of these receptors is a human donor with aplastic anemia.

Here the CDR3 reads CAISDGGANSYEQYF. CDR3 nucleotide sequence: TGTGCCATCAGTGATGGAGGGGCGAACTCCTACGAGCAGTACTTC. The V gene is TRBV10-3, the J gene TRBJ2-7; the D gene is possibly TRBD2 (6 bases). CDR1 is ENHRY, CDR2 SYGVKD, per germline. The V gene lost 3 bases and the J gene lost 0 bases, with 12 bases spanning the gap. This CDR3 region has 15 residues.

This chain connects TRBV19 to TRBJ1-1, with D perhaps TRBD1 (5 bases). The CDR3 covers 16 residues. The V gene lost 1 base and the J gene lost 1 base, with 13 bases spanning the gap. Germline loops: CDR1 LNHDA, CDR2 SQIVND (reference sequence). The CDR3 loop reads CASSIGTGGRNTEAFF. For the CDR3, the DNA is TGTGCCAGTAGTATAGGAACAGGCGGTCGGAACACTGAAGCTTTCTTT.

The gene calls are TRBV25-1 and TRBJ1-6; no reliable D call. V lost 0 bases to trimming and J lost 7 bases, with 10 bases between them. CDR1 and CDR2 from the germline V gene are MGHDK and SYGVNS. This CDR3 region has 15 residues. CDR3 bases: TGTGCCAGCAGTGAATATGGCGAGGCCAATTCACCCCTCCACTTT. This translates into CASSEYGEANSPLHF.

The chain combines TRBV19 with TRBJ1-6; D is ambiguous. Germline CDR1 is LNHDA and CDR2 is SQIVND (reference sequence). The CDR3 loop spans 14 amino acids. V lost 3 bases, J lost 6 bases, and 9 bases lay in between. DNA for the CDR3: TGTGCCAGTAGTATCATTGGAACTAATTCACCCCTCCACTTT. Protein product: CASSIIGTNSPLHF.

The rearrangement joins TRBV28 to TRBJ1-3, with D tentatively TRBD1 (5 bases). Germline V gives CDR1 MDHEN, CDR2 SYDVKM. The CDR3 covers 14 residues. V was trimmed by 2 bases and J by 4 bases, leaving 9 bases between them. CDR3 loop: CASSLRGTGNTIYF. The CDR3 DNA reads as TGTGCCAGCAGTTTAAGGGGAACGGGAAACACCATATATTTT.

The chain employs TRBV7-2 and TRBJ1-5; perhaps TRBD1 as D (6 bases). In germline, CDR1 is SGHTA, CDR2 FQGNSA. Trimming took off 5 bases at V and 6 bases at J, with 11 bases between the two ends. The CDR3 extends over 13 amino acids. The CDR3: CASSVDRFQPQHF. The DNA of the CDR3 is TGTGCCAGCAGCGTCGACAGGTTTCAGCCCCAGCATTTT.

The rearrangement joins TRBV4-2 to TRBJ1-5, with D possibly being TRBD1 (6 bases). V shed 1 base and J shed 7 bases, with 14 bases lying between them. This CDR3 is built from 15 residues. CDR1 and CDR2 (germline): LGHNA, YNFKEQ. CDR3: CASSQGRGPGQPQHF. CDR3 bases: TGTGCCAGCAGCCAAGGCAGGGGCCCGGGGCAGCCCCAGCATTTT.

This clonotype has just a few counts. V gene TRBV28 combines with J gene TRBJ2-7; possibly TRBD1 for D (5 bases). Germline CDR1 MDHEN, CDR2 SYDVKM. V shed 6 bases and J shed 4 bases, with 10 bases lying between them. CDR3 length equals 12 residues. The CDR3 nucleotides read TGTGCCAGCAGGCAATCAGGGTACGAGCAGTACTTC. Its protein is CASRQSGYEQYF. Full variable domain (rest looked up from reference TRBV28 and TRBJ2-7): DVKVTQSSRYLVKRTGEKVFLECVQDMDHENMFWYRQDPGLGLRLIYFSYDVKMKEKGDIPEGYSVSREKKERFSLILESASTNQTSMYLCASRQSGYEQYFGPGTRLTVT.

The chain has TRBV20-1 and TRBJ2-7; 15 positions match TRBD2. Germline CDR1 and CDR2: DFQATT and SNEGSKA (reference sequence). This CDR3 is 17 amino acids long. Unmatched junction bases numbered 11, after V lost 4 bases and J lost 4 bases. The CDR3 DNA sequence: TGCAGTGCTAAACCCTGGACTAGCGGGAGGGAGAGGTACGAGCAGTACTTC. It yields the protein CSAKPWTSGRERYEQYF.

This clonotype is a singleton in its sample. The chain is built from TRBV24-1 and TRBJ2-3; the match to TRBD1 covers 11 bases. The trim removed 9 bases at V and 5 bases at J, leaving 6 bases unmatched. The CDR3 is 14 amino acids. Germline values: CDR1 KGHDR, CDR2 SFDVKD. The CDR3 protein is CATEDRGREDTQYF. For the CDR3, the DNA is TGTGCCACCGAGGACAGGGGGCGCGAAGATACGCAGTATTTT.

The CDR3 nucleotides are TGTGCCAGCAGCGTGACAGGAGGAGAGACCCAGTACTTC. Its protein is CASSVTGGETQYF. This chain links TRBV9 with TRBJ2-5, with a possible D match to TRBD1 (6 bases). This CDR3 has 13 residues. CDR1 SGDLS and CDR2 YYNGEE come from the germline V gene. The ends were cut back, 2 bases at V and 4 bases at J, with 9 bases in the middle.

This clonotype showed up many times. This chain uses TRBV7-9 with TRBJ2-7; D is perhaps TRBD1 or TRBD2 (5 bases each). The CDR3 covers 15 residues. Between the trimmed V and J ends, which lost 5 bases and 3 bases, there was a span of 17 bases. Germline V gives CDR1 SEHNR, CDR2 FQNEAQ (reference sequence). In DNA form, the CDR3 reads TGTGCCAGCAGCGTGAGAGGGGCAAAACTCTACGAGCAGTACTTC. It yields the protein CASSVRGAKLYEQYF.

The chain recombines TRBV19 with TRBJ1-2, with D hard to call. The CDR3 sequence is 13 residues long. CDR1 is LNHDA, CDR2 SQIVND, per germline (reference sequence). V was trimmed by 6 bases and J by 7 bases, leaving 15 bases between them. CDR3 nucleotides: TGTGCCAGTAGCCGCAGCACGGTCTCTGGCTACACCTTC. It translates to CASSRSTVSGYTF.

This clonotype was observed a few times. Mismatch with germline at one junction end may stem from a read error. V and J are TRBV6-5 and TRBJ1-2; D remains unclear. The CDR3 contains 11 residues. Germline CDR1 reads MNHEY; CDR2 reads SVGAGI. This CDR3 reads CAGRNFYGYIF. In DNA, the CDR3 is TGTGCCGGCAGGAACTTCTATGGCTACATCTTC.

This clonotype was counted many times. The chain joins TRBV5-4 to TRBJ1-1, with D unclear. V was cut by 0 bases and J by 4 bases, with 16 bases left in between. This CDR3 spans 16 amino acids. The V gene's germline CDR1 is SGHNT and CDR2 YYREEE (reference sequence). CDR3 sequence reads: CASSLGTAPRGTEAFF. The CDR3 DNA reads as TGTGCCAGCAGCTTGGGTACAGCACCAAGAGGCACTGAAGCTTTCTTT.

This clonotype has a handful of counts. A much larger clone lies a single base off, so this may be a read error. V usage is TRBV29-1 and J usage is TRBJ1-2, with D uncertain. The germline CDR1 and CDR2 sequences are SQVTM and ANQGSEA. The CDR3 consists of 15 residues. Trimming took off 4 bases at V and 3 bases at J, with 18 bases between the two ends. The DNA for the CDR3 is TGCAGCGTTGTATCCCCCAGTCACGGGGACTATGGCTACACCTTC. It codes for CSVVSPSHGDYGYTF. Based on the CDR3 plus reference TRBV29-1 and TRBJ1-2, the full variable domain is SAVISQKPSRDICQRGTSLTIQCQVDSQVTMMFWYRQQPGQSLTLIATANQGSEATYESGFVIDKFPISRPNLTFSTLTVSNMSPEDSSIYLCSVVSPSHGDYGYTFGSGTRLTVV.

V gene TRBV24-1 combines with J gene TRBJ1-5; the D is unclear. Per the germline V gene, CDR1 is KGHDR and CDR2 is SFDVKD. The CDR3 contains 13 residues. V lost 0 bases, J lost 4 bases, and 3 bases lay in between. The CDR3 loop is CATSDLENQPQHF. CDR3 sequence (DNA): TGTGCCACCAGTGATTTGGAGAATCAGCCCCAGCATTTT.

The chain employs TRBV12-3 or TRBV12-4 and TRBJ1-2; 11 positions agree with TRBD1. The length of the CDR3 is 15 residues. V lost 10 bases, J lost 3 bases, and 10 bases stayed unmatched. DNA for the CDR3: TGTGCCATTTCCGGACAGGGGGCTTCTGACTATGGCTACACCTTC. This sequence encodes CAISGQGASDYGYTF.

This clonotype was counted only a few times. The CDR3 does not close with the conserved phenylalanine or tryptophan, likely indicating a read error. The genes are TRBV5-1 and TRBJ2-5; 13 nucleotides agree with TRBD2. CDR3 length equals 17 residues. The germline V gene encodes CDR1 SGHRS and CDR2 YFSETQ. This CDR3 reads CASSTGLAGVTQETQYS. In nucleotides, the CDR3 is TGTGCCAGCAGTACCGGACTAGCGGGGGTAACCCAAGAGACCCAGTACTCC.

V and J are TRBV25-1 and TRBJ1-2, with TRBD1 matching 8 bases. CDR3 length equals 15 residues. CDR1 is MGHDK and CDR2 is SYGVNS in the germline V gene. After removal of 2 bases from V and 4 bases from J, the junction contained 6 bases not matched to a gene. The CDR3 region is CASSEGNRGSYGYTF. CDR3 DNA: TGTGCCAGCAGTGAAGGGAACAGGGGGTCCTATGGCTACACCTTC.

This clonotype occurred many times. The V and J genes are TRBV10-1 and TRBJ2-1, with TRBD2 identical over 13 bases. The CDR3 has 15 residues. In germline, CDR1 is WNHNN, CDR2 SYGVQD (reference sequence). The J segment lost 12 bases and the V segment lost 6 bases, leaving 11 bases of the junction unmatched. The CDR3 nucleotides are TGCGCCAGCAGCGTTCACGGGACTAGCGGGGTTTGGCAGTTCTTC. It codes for CASSVHGTSGVWQFF.